These T cell receptor beta chains were read from a single sample in a study of graft-versus-host responses after intestinal transplantation. Measured with immunoSEQ multiplex PCR; TCRdb has only the in-frame clones, and not every one. Of over 3,000 clones in the sample, around 29% were seen once. The specimen was alloreactive CD4+ T cells from a mixed lymphocyte reaction culture, collected before transplantation. Every receptor here comes from a human patient who was an organ donor for intestinal transplantation. Each CDR3 is given with its conserved first and last residue. D genes are given only for firm matches. Size is stated for part of the rows, as once, few or many counts, or as a class when the clone is expanded.

j_call: TRBJ2-1
clone_size: -
v_call: TRBV27
d_call: TRBD1
cdr3_nt: TGTGCCAGCAGCACCTGGGACAGGTCATCCTACAATGAGCAGTTCTTC
cdr3_aa: CASSTWDRSSYNEQFF

j_call: TRBJ2-3
clone_size: -
v_call: TRBV7-7
d_call: TRBD1
cdr3_nt: TGTGCCAGCAGCCGAGAGGGGGCAGTTCAGTATTTT
cdr3_aa: CASSREGAVQYF

j_call: TRBJ1-3
clone_size: -
v_call: TRBV7-1
d_call: -
cdr3_nt: TGTGCCAGCAGAACTGACGGTACTTCCTCTGGAAACACCATATATTTT
cdr3_aa: CASRTDGTSSGNTIYF

j_call: TRBJ2-5
clone_size: -
v_call: TRBV6-5
d_call: -
cdr3_nt: TGTGCCAGCAGTTTACAGGGTAAAGAGACCCAGTACTTC
cdr3_aa: CASSLQGKETQYF

j_call: TRBJ2-5
clone_size: large
v_call: TRBV19
d_call: TRBD1
cdr3_nt: TGTGCCAGTAGTCCCTGGACAGGGGGCCTGGGAGAGACCCAGTACTTC
cdr3_aa: CASSPWTGGLGETQYF

j_call: TRBJ2-1
clone_size: -
v_call: TRBV6-8
d_call: -
cdr3_nt: TGTGCCAGCAGTTTGGACAGATACAATGAGCAGTTCTTC
cdr3_aa: CASSLDRYNEQFF

j_call: TRBJ2-5
clone_size: few
v_call: TRBV5-8
d_call: -
cdr3_nt: TGTGCCAGCAGCTTGGCTGGTTCAGAGACCCAGTACTTC
cdr3_aa: CASSLAGSETQYF

j_call: TRBJ1-6
clone_size: -
v_call: TRBV6-1
d_call: -
cdr3_nt: TGTGCCAGCAGTGATGGTCGGGGGGCCCATAATTCACCCCTCCACTTT
cdr3_aa: CASSDGRGAHNSPLHF

j_call: TRBJ2-1
clone_size: once
v_call: TRBV6-4
d_call: -
cdr3_nt: TGTGCCAACAGAACCGGGACCGGGGGAAATGAGCAGTTCTTC
cdr3_aa: CANRTGTGGNEQFF

j_call: TRBJ1-6
clone_size: few
v_call: TRBV9
d_call: -
cdr3_nt: TGTGCCAGCAGCGTGGGCTCCTATAATTCACCCCTCCACTTT
cdr3_aa: CASSVGSYNSPLHF

j_call: TRBJ1-1
clone_size: -
v_call: TRBV7-9
d_call: TRBD1
cdr3_nt: TGTGCCAGCAGCTGGGACAGCTTGAACACTGAAGCTTTCTTT
cdr3_aa: CASSWDSLNTEAFF

j_call: TRBJ2-7
clone_size: medium-sized
v_call: TRBV10-1
d_call: TRBD1
cdr3_nt: TGCGCCAGCAGTGAGTACAGGGGAAGTTACGAGCAGTACTTC
cdr3_aa: CASSEYRGSYEQYF

j_call: TRBJ1-4
clone_size: -
v_call: TRBV7-9
d_call: -
cdr3_nt: TGTGCCAGCAGCCTTCAGGGGACTAATGAAAAACTGTTTTTT
cdr3_aa: CASSLQGTNEKLFF

j_call: TRBJ2-1
clone_size: -
v_call: TRBV10-3
d_call: TRBD2
cdr3_nt: TGTGCCATCAGTGACGGCGGGGGGGCAAACGAGCAGTTCTTC
cdr3_aa: CAISDGGGANEQFF

j_call: TRBJ1-2
clone_size: -
v_call: TRBV6-5
d_call: -
cdr3_nt: TGTGCCATCAGCGAGAATGACAGGACTGGCTACACCTTC
cdr3_aa: CAISENDRTGYTF

j_call: TRBJ2-3
clone_size: once
v_call: TRBV5-1
d_call: -
cdr3_nt: TGCGCCAGCAGCTTGGCCCCCCGGGGGGCCGGCACAGATACGCAGTATTTT
cdr3_aa: CASSLAPRGAGTDTQYF

j_call: TRBJ1-2
clone_size: few
v_call: TRBV2
d_call: -
cdr3_nt: TGTGCCAGCAGTGAAGATACATATGGCTACACCTTC
cdr3_aa: CASSEDTYGYTF

j_call: TRBJ2-7
clone_size: -
v_call: TRBV4-2
d_call: -
cdr3_nt: TGTGCCAGCAGCCAAGTGGTGGGCGGGGGCTCTTCGGAGCAGTACTTC
cdr3_aa: CASSQVVGGGSSEQYF